The 22 T cell receptor beta chains presented below share a single source sample, sequenced in a study of T cells after somatic rescue of genetic block. The data were produced by immunoSEQ multiplex PCR, yet TCRdb's version contains in-frame clones alone and is incomplete. The data hold fewer than 150,000 clones, with over 80% observed a single time. Sequencing was done on a sample of peripheral blood mononuclear cells (PBMCs). The receptors were gathered from a young woman.

The chain has TRBV19 and TRBJ1-1; 7 bases fit TRBD1. CDR1 and CDR2 from the germline V gene are LNHDA and SQIVND (reference sequence). V was pared by 7 bases and J by 3 bases, with 5 bases of the junction left unmatched. The CDR3 has 13 residues. CDR3 loop: CASKVDRDTEAFF. Here the CDR3 DNA reads TGTGCCAGTAAAGTCGACAGGGACACTGAAGCTTTCTTT. The whole variable domain, filled in from reference TRBV19 and TRBJ1-1, reads DGGITQSPKYLFRKEGQNVTLSCEQNLNHDAMYWYRQDPGQGLRLIYYSQIVNDFQKGDIAEGYSVSREKKESFPLTVTSAQKNPTAFYLCASKVDRDTEAFFGQGTRLTVV.

In its sample, this clone was seen once. The V and J genes are TRBV4-1 and TRBJ2-1; D is possibly TRBD2 (6 bases). The CDR3 extends over 15 amino acids. Germline CDR1 and CDR2: MGHRA and YSYEKL. V was cut by 1 base and J by 10 bases, with 17 bases left in between. The CDR3 loop reads CASSQAGVTHGEQFF. The CDR3 nucleotides are TGCGCCAGCAGCCAAGCGGGGGTCACGCACGGGGAGCAGTTCTTC.

The J gene is TRBJ2-1, the V gene TRBV9; 8 bases align to TRBD2. Germline CDR1 SGDLS, CDR2 YYNGEE. The CDR3 totals 17 residues. V was clipped by 0 bases and J by 7 bases; unmatched bases: 12. CDR3 sequence: CASSVDGGSGVLNEQFF. The DNA for the CDR3 is TGTGCCAGCAGCGTAGATGGCGGTAGCGGGGTTTTGAATGAGCAGTTCTTC.

This clone was counted between two and nine times. This chain joins TRBV29-1 and TRBJ1-5; 9 nucleotides align to TRBD1. Germline CDR1 reads SQVTM; CDR2 reads ANQGSEA. Trimming cost V 4 bases and J 6 bases; bases outside gene matches: 4. The CDR3 loop spans 13 amino acids. As DNA, the CDR3 is TGCAGCGTTGGACAGGGGGAGGGTCAGCCCCAGCATTTT. Translation: CSVGQGEGQPQHF.

The chain has TRBV7-2 and TRBJ1-5, with no clear D. Trimming cost V 1 base and J 7 bases, with 14 bases left between them. Per the germline V gene, CDR1 is SGHTA and CDR2 is FQGNSA. The CDR3 is 15 residues long. CDR3 amino acids: CASSLGIEVNQPQHF. The DNA of the CDR3 is TGTGCCAGCAGCTTAGGGATTGAGGTTAACCAGCCCCAGCATTTT. Full variable domain (remainder filled in from reference TRBV7-2 and TRBJ1-5): GAGVSQSPSNKVTEKGKDVELRCDPISGHTALYWYRQSLGQGLEFLIYFQGNSAPDKSGLPSDRFSAERTGGSVSTLTIQRTQQEDSAVYLCASSLGIEVNQPQHFGDGTRLSIL.

CDR3 residues: CASTLAGGTDTQYF. The CDR3 bases are TGTGCCAGTACCCTAGCGGGGGGCACAGATACGCAGTATTTT. The V gene is TRBV7-2, the J gene TRBJ2-3; TRBD2 matches at 10 bases. The CDR3 is made up of 14 amino acids. Germline trimming cut 9 bases from V and 1 base from J; bases unmatched to any gene: 4. Per germline, CDR1 SGHTA and CDR2 FQGNSA. The full variable domain, its missing parts supplied by reference TRBV7-2 and TRBJ2-3, is GAGVSQSPSNKVTEKGKDVELRCDPISGHTALYWYRQSLGQGLEFLIYFQGNSAPDKSGLPSDRFSAERTGGSVSTLTIQRTQQEDSAVYLCASTLAGGTDTQYFGPGTRLTVL.

In its sample, this clone was seen a few times. The chain joins TRBV2 to TRBJ2-2, with D maybe TRBD2 (5 bases). V dropped 6 bases and J dropped 3 bases, with 11 bases sitting between them. The CDR3 has 14 residues. Looked up from germline, CDR1 is SNHLY and CDR2 is FYNNEI. CDR3 amino acids: CASRTVGDTGELFF. CDR3 in DNA: TGTGCCAGCAGGACTGTCGGGGACACCGGGGAGCTGTTTTTT.

V is TRBV7-8 and J is TRBJ2-3; 8 positions match TRBD2. The CDR3 sequence is 14 residues long. CDR1 SGHVS and CDR2 FQNEAQ come from the germline V gene. Germline trimming cut 5 bases from V and 1 base from J; bases unmatched to any gene: 2. The CDR3 nucleotides are TGTGCCAGCAGCCCGACTAGCGGCACAGATACGCAGTATTTT. Residues: CASSPTSGTDTQYF.

This clone showed up just once. This chain links TRBV13 with TRBJ2-7; 7 positions agree with TRBD2. J gave up 1 base and V 1 base, and 4 bases lay outside the gene matches. The CDR3 is made up of 15 amino acids. The germline gives CDR1 PRHDT, CDR2 FYEKMQ (reference sequence). CDR3 sequence reads: CASSLEAGRSYEQYF. DNA for the CDR3: TGTGCCAGCAGCTTAGAAGCGGGGCGATCCTACGAGCAGTACTTC.

The rearrangement links TRBV5-6 to TRBJ2-1; 9 bases agree with TRBD1. The ends lost 4 bases at V and 4 bases at J; junction bases unmatched: 6. The CDR3 spans 15 residues. The germline V gene encodes CDR1 SGHDT and CDR2 YYEEEE. The CDR3 loop reads CASSPGDRVYNEQFF. CDR3 bases: TGTGCCAGCAGCCCGGGGGACAGGGTTTACAATGAGCAGTTCTTC.

The rearrangement uses TRBV2 and TRBJ2-1; weak D call: TRBD1 (5 bases). V gave up 2 bases and J gave up 6 bases, with 11 bases separating them. Germline loops: CDR1 SNHLY, CDR2 FYNNEI. CDR3 length: 14 amino acids. As DNA, the CDR3 is TGTGCCAGCAGTGAAATGTCGACAGTCAATGAGCAGTTCTTC. It codes for CASSEMSTVNEQFF.

The chain recombines TRBV27 with TRBJ2-7; possibly TRBD1 or TRBD2 for D (7 bases each). This CDR3 region has 15 residues. Germline CDR1 and CDR2: MNHEY and SMNVEV (reference sequence). V was cut by 2 bases and J by 1 base, with 12 bases left in between. CDR3 nucleotides: TGTGCCAGCAGTTTACAGGGGGGGATTTCCTACGAGCAGTACTTC. Translated: CASSLQGGISYEQYF.

The V and J genes are TRBV14 and TRBJ1-4, with no clear D. There are 13 residues in the CDR3. V lost 0 bases and J lost 7, with 6 bases in between. Germline assignment: CDR1 SGHDN and CDR2 FVKESK. As DNA, the CDR3 is TGTGCCAGCAGCCAAGAATGGGGTGAAAAACTGTTTTTT. It is translated as CASSQEWGEKLFF.

The J gene is TRBJ1-1, the V gene TRBV6-5; D remains ambiguous. Trimming stripped 0 bases from V and 7 bases from J, with 3 bases between. Per germline, CDR1 MNHEY and CDR2 SVGAGI. This CDR3 contains 11 residues. CDR3 sequence: CASSYSFEAFF. As DNA, the CDR3 is TGTGCCAGCAGTTACTCGTTTGAAGCTTTCTTT.

This rearrangement joins TRBV9 to TRBJ2-1; 8 nucleotides line up with TRBD2. The length of the CDR3 is 15 residues. After removal of 0 bases from V and 6 bases from J, the junction contained 5 bases not matched to a gene. Germline CDR1 is SGDLS and CDR2 is YYNGEE. CDR3 in DNA: TGTGCCAGCAGCGTAGAGGGACTAGTCGCCAATGAGCAGTTCTTC. As protein: CASSVEGLVANEQFF.

The CDR3 DNA follows: TGTGCCAGCAGTGCGCCCCGGGACGGAGATAAGCCCCAGCATTTT. Its translation: CASSAPRDGDKPQHF. The V gene is TRBV6-1, the J gene TRBJ1-5; D is possibly TRBD1 (5 bases). V lost 4 bases to trimming and J lost 8 bases, with 18 bases between them. In germline, CDR1 is MNHNS, CDR2 SASEGT. The CDR3 spans 15 residues.

The chain carries TRBV30 and TRBJ1-2, with D unclear. The CDR3 runs to 12 residues. Germline V gene lookup returns CDR1 GTSNPN and CDR2 SVGIG (reference sequence). V was shortened by 5 bases and J by 4 bases, with 11 bases between the two germline ends. The CDR3 DNA reads TGTGCCTGGTCCCCGGGCCCCTATGGCTACACCTTC. This translates into CAWSPGPYGYTF.

The genes are TRBV15 and TRBJ2-5; no reliable D call. In germline, CDR1 is LNHNV, CDR2 YYDKDF (reference sequence). The CDR3 has 12 amino acids. V lost 0 bases and J 9 bases, leaving 8 bases between the germline ends. CDR3: CATSRDGLAQYF. The CDR3 bases are TGTGCCACCAGCAGAGATGGCCTCGCCCAGTACTTC.

The CDR3 sequence: CASNTASTDTQYF. CDR3 nucleotide sequence: TGTGCCAGCAACACCGCTAGCACAGATACGCAGTATTTT. The genes are TRBV2 and TRBJ2-3; D is unresolved. Trimming pared 7 bases from V and 0 bases from J, leaving 8 bases between. The CDR3 has 13 amino acids. Germline CDR1 reads SNHLY; CDR2 reads FYNNEI. Based on the CDR3 plus reference TRBV2 and TRBJ2-3, the full variable domain is EPEVTQTPSHQVTQMGQEVILRCVPISNHLYFYWYRQILGQKVEFLVSFYNNEISEKSEIFDDQFSVERPDGSNFTLKIRSTKLEDSAMYFCASNTASTDTQYFGPGTRLTVL.

This chain uses TRBV11-1 with TRBJ2-1; 8 bases match TRBD1. Germline assignment: CDR1 SGHAT and CDR2 FQDESV (reference sequence). The length of the CDR3 is 18 residues. V trimming: 6 bases; J trimming: 2 bases; junction bases outside the gene matches: 15. The CDR3 loop reads CASRSAGGRTATYNEQFF. The CDR3 nucleotides read TGTGCCAGCAGATCCGCAGGGGGCCGGACGGCGACCTACAATGAGCAGTTCTTC.

The V gene is TRBV5-6, the J gene TRBJ1-1; the D gene is possibly TRBD1 (5 bases). CDR1 is SGHDT and CDR2 is YYEEEE in the germline V gene. V lost 2 bases, J lost 11 bases, and 16 bases lay in between. The CDR3 consists of 13 residues. CDR3 nucleotide sequence: TGTGCCAGCAGCTTTGGGGCCACCGACTCGGCTTTCTTT. Residues: CASSFGATDSAFF.

The chain joins TRBV4-3 to TRBJ2-7; TRBD1 aligns across 9 bases. This CDR3 is built from 16 residues. Germline lookup yields CDR1 LGHNA and CDR2 YSLEER. J gave up 2 bases and V 1 base, and 6 bases lay outside the gene matches. CDR3 nucleotides: TGCGCCAGCAGCCAAGGCACAGGGGGCTTCCCCTACGAGCAGTACTTC. It is translated as CASSQGTGGFPYEQYF.